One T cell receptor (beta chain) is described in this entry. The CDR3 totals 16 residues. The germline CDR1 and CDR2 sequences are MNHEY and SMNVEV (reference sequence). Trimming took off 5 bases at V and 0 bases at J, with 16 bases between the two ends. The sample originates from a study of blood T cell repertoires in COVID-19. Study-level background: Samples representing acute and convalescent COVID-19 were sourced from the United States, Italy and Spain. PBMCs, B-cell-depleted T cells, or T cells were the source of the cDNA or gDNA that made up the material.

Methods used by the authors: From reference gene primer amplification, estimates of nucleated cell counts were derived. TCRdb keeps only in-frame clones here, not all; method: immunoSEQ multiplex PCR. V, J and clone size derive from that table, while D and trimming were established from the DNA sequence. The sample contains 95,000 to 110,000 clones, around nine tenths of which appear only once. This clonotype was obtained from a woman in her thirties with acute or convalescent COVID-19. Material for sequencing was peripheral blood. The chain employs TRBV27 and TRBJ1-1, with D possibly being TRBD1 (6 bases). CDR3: CASSPPGVRMNTEAFF. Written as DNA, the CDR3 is TGTGCCAGCAGTCCCCCAGGGGTGCGCATGAACACTGAAGCTTTCTTT.